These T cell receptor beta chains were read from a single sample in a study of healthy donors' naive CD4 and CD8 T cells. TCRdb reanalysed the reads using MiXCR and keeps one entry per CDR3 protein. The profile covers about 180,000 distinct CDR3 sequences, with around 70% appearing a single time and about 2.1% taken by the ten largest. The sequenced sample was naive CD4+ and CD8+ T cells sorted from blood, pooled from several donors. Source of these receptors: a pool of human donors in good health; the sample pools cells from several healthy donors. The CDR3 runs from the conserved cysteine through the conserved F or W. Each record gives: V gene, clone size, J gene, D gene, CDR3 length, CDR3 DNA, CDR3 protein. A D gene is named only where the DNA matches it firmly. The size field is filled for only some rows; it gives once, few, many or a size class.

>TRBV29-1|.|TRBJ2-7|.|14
TGCAGCGTTGAAGGTTCAGGGGTGGCGGGCGAGCAGTACTTC
CSVEGSGVAGEQYF
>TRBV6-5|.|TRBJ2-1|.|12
TGTGCCAGCAGTAAGACTAGGGATGAGCAGTTCTTC
CASSKTRDEQFF
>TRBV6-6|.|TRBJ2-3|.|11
TGTGCCAGCAGGGGTTCAGATACGCAGTATTTT
CASRGSDTQYF
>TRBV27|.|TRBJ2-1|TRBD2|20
TGTGCCAGCAGTTTAGTTGGGTCGCTAGCGGGAGGGTGGGGGGACAATGAGCAGTTCTTC
CASSLVGSLAGGWGDNEQFF
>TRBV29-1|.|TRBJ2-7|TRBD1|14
TGCAGCGTTGAAGAGGAGGACAGGGTATACGAGCAGTACTTC
CSVEEEDRVYEQYF
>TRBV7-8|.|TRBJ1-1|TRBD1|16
TGTGCCAGCAGCAAACTACAGGGGTGGGTGAACACTGAAGCTTTCTTT
CASSKLQGWVNTEAFF
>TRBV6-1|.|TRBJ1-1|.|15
TGTGCCAGCAGGAGGGGACAAGGGACGAACACTGAAGCTTTCTTT
CASRRGQGTNTEAFF
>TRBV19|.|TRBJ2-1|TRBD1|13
TGTGCCAGTAGTATCGGCAGGGGGAATGAGCAGTTCTTC
CASSIGRGNEQFF
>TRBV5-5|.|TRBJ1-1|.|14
TGTGCCAGCACCCTCCTGACAGCGAACACTGAAGCTTTCTTT
CASTLLTANTEAFF
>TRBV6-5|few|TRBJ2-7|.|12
TGTGCCAGCCGGACGGGCTCCTACGAGCAGTACTTC
CASRTGSYEQYF
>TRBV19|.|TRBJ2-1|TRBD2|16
TGTGCCAGTAGTTCCTTAGCGGGAGGAACCTACAATGAGCAGTTCTTC
CASSSLAGGTYNEQFF
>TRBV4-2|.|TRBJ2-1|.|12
TGTGCCAGCAGCCAAGTAGGGGATGAGCAGTTCTTC
CASSQVGDEQFF
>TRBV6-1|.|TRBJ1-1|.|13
TGTGCCAGTACCTTACTTGGGGGGACTGAAGCTTTCTTT
CASTLLGGTEAFF
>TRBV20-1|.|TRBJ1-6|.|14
TGCAGTGCTAACCTGGGACGGCGGAATTCACCCCTCCACTTT
CSANLGRRNSPLHF
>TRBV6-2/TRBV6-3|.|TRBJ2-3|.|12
TGTGCCAGCAGTTATAGGACAGATACGCAGTATTTT
CASSYRTDTQYF
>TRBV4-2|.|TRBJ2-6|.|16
TGTGCCAGCAGCCAAGATCGGGGCTCTGGGGCCAACGTCCTGACTTTC
CASSQDRGSGANVLTF
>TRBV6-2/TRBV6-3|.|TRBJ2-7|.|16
TGTGCCACCGCGTTGATACAGGGATCGCCCCTTTACGAGCAGTACTTC
CATALIQGSPLYEQYF
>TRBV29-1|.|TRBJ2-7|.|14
TGCAGCGTTGAACACAGGGGAGGGGCCTACGAGCAGTACTTC
CSVEHRGGAYEQYF
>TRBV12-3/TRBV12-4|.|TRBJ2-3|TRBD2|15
TGTGCCAGCAGTCCCGGACTAGTGTACACAGATACGCAGTATTTT
CASSPGLVYTDTQYF
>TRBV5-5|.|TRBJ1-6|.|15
TGTGCCAGCAGCTTGTCCGGGGATGGATTCTCACCCCTCCACTTT
CASSLSGDGFSPLHF
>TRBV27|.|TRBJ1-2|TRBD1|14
TGTGCCAGCAGTCCCTTGGGACAGGGCTATGGCTACACCTTC
CASSPLGQGYGYTF
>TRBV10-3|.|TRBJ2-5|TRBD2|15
TGTGCCATCAGTGATAGCGGGAGGTTTCAAGAGACCCAGTACTTC
CAISDSGRFQETQYF
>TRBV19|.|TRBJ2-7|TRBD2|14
TGTGCCAGTAGTATCCCCGGACTAGCTAGTGAGCAGTACTTC
CASSIPGLASEQYF
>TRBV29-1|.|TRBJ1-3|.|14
TGCAGCGTTGAAGGGGCAGCCTCTGGAAACACCATATATTTT
CSVEGAASGNTIYF
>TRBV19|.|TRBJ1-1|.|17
TGTGCCAGTAGTATTCCATCGTACCGGGCCAAGAACACTGAAGCTTTCTTT
CASSIPSYRAKNTEAFF
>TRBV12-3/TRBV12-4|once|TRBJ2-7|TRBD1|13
TGTGCCAGCAGTTTCCAGGGGGACTACGAGCAGTACTTC
CASSFQGDYEQYF
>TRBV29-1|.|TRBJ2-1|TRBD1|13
TGCAGCGTTGGGGGCAGGGGGCGAGGTGAGCAGTTCTTC
CSVGGRGRGEQFF
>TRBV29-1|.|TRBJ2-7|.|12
TGCAGCTACCGGGACGTCTCCTACGAGCAGTACTTC
CSYRDVSYEQYF
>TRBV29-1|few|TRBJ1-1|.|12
TGCAGCGCGAGTCCCATGAACACTGAAGCTTTCTTT
CSASPMNTEAFF
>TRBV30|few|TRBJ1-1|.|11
TGTGCCTGGTCGGACGGCACTGAAGCTTTCTTT
CAWSDGTEAFF